The source of this T cell receptor beta chain is a study of blood T cell repertoires in COVID-19. Across the study: Sites in the United States, Italy and Spain provided acute and convalescent COVID-19 samples. PBMCs, B-cell-depleted T cells, or T cells were the source of the cDNA or gDNA that made up the material.

It was during active infection that Seattle patients were enrolled and then longitudinally followed. Sequencing used immunoSEQ multiplex PCR; TCRdb keeps in-frame clones, though not all of them. The table shows 150,000 or so clones, with 75% to 90% occurring only once. This CDR3 comprises 15 residues. Per germline, CDR1 MGHRA and CDR2 YSYEKL. Trimming stripped 1 base from V and 0 bases from J, with 10 bases between. The source of this sequence is a man aged 55 to 70 with COVID-19, enrolled during active disease. Sample: peripheral blood. The rearrangement links TRBV4-1 to TRBJ2-7; the D is unclear. The CDR3 reads CASSQVTVSSYEQYF. CDR3 bases: TGCGCCAGCAGCCAAGTTACGGTGAGCTCCTACGAGCAGTACTTC.